The 31 T cell receptor beta chains in this list originate from one sample, sequenced in a study of blood T cell repertoires in COVID-19 (dated by TCRdb to the early 2020s). The protocol used for the library was the immunoSEQ multiplex PCR assay. In TCRdb, the immuneACCESS table is reduced to in-frame sequences with V and J assigned. These tables do not hold every clone; where another copy was compared, an unresolved V gene accounts for under half, and the others remain unexplained. The sample data list about 140,000 clones, and 70% to 90% of these were observed just once. The top ten hold about 10% of the sample. Input material: peripheral blood. Source of these receptors: a woman older than 75 with acute or convalescent COVID-19.

CDR3 coding DNA: TGTGCCAGCAGCCAAGGTATAGGGGAATCAGATACGCAGTATTTT. The encoded protein is CASSQGIGESDTQYF. The gene calls are TRBV4-2 and TRBJ2-3; a weak D match, TRBD1 (5 bases). V was pared by 1 base and J by 4 bases, with 12 bases between. CDR1 and CDR2 from the germline V gene are LGHNA and YNFKEQ. The CDR3 extends over 15 amino acids.

The rearrangement joins TRBV25-1 to TRBJ2-5; TRBD2 is a possible D gene (6 bases). This CDR3 region has 13 residues. Per the germline V gene, CDR1 is MGHDK and CDR2 is SYGVNS. Trimming took 2 bases from V and 3 from J, leaving 7 bases between them. The CDR3, as DNA: TGTGCCAGCAGTGAAGGGGGGAAAGAGACCCAGTACTTC. Protein: CASSEGGKETQYF.

The chain couples TRBV6-5 to TRBJ2-7; perhaps TRBD1 as D (6 bases). This CDR3 is built from 14 residues. The V gene's germline CDR1 is MNHEY and CDR2 SVGAGI. The germline V and J ends were trimmed by 2 bases and 4 bases, with 12 bases remaining between them. The CDR3: CASSYEQGSYEQYF. CDR3 sequence (DNA): TGTGCCAGCAGTTACGAACAGGGTAGTTACGAGCAGTACTTC.

CDR3 in amino acids: CASSQPRPGEGGGTEAFF. CDR3 nucleotides: TGCGCCAGCAGCCAACCCAGGCCAGGGGAGGGCGGGGGCACTGAAGCTTTCTTT. This rearrangement joins TRBV4-1 to TRBJ1-1; tentative D call: TRBD1 (6 bases). Germline CDR1 MGHRA, CDR2 YSYEKL. Trimming shortened V by 2 bases and J by 4 bases, and 23 bases separated the two germline ends. This CDR3 region has 18 residues.

The chain recombines TRBV29-1 with TRBJ1-2; D gene unclear. The CDR3 contains 13 residues. The germline V and J ends were trimmed by 4 bases and 0 bases, with 9 bases remaining between them. In germline, CDR1 is SQVTM, CDR2 ANQGSEA. This CDR3 is CSVVATTNYGYTF. The CDR3 nucleotides are TGCAGCGTTGTGGCAACAACTAACTATGGCTACACCTTC.

Only one count was recorded for this clone. The chain is built from TRBV7-2 and TRBJ1-1, with D unresolved. V dropped 5 bases and J dropped 1 base, with 14 bases sitting between them. The CDR3 runs 15 residues. Looked up from germline, CDR1 is SGHTA and CDR2 is FQGNSA. For the CDR3, the DNA is TGTGCCAGCAGCACAACACCGACACCGAACACTGAAGCTTTCTTT. Encoded protein: CASSTTPTPNTEAFF. Full variable domain (outside the CDR3, taken from reference TRBV7-2 and TRBJ1-1): GAGVSQSPSNKVTEKGKDVELRCDPISGHTALYWYRQSLGQGLEFLIYFQGNSAPDKSGLPSDRFSAERTGGSVSTLTIQRTQQEDSAVYLCASSTTPTPNTEAFFGQGTRLTVV.

The chain joins TRBV4-1 to TRBJ1-2, with D possibly matching TRBD1 (6 bases). The CDR3 totals 14 residues. Germline CDR1 MGHRA, CDR2 YSYEKL. The V and J ends lost 6 bases and 4 bases respectively, with 15 bases between them. Here the CDR3 reads CASRLGRDTYGYTF. CDR3 nucleotides: TGCGCCAGCAGACTAGGCCGGGACACCTATGGCTACACCTTC.

The chain couples TRBV29-1 to TRBJ2-1; 11 positions match TRBD2. The CDR3 loop spans 15 amino acids. Germline CDR1 is SQVTM and CDR2 is ANQGSEA. Trimming removed 4 bases from V and 3 bases from J; junction bases left unmatched: 5. CDR3 residues: CSVGGTSGFYNEQFF. In DNA form, the CDR3 reads TGCAGCGTTGGAGGGACTAGCGGATTCTACAATGAGCAGTTCTTC.

Points on this clone: One end of the junction does not line up with germline, which may come from a read error. The rearrangement joins TRBV4-1 to TRBJ2-7; tentative D call: TRBD1 (5 bases). The length of the CDR3 is 13 residues. Germline V CDR1 and CDR2: MGHRA, YSYEKL. The CDR3 protein is CASSQVGPRNILF. As DNA, the CDR3 is TGCGCCAGCAGCCAAGTGGGGCCTAGGAATATCCTCTTC.

V usage is TRBV19 and J usage is TRBJ1-2; 7 nucleotides agree with TRBD1. Trimming cost V 5 bases and J 7 bases; bases outside gene matches: 10. This CDR3 contains 14 residues. Germline CDR1 is LNHDA and CDR2 is SQIVND (reference sequence). The CDR3, as DNA: TGTGCCAGTAGTGAGGCAGGGGGGTTGCCTGGCTACACCTTC. It codes for CASSEAGGLPGYTF.

J is TRBJ2-6 and V is TRBV27; maybe TRBD2 (5 bases). The V end lost 3 bases, the J end lost 1 base, and 7 bases lay between the germline ends. The CDR3 loop spans 15 amino acids. The germline V gene encodes CDR1 MNHEY and CDR2 SMNVEV (reference sequence). The CDR3: CASSFGLSGANVLTF. CDR3 sequence (DNA): TGTGCCAGCAGTTTTGGACTGTCTGGGGCCAACGTCCTGACTTTC.

The genes are TRBV4-1 and TRBJ1-2, with D possibly TRBD1 on 6 matching bases. The length of the CDR3 is 14 residues. Trimming took off 10 bases at V and 8 bases at J, with 23 bases between the two ends. CDR1 and CDR2 from the germline V gene are MGHRA and YSYEKL. CDR3 sequence: CATTVTDSVGGYTF. Written as DNA, the CDR3 is TGCGCCACTACGGTTACGGACAGCGTTGGAGGCTACACCTTC.

The CDR3 loop is CASSLNAAVNSPLHF. The DNA of the CDR3 is TGTGCCAGCAGCTTAAACGCGGCAGTTAATTCACCCCTCCACTTT. The chain is built from TRBV7-3 and TRBJ1-6; D is ambiguous. Per germline, CDR1 SGHTA and CDR2 FQGTGA. With 1 base removed from V and 6 bases from J, the gap between germline ends came to 10 bases. CDR3 length: 15 amino acids.

This chain uses TRBV29-1 with TRBJ2-2; 8 bases line up with TRBD1. V shed 6 bases, J shed 4 bases, and the junction held 7 bases outside the gene matches. The CDR3 contains 14 residues. Germline lookup yields CDR1 SQVTM and CDR2 ANQGSEA. CDR3 sequence (DNA): TGCAGCGTCCTGGACAGGGTAACCACCGGGGAGCTGTTTTTT. Translated: CSVLDRVTTGELFF.

The J gene is TRBJ2-7, the V gene TRBV12-3 or TRBV12-4, with a possible D match to TRBD1 (6 bases). The CDR3 consists of 12 residues. The ends were cut back, 5 bases at V and 8 bases at J, with 13 bases in the middle. CDR3 DNA sequence: TGTGCCAGCAGTACGGGGACAATAAAGCAGTACTTC. It yields the protein CASSTGTIKQYF.

This clone turned up a few times. The V gene is TRBV6-6, the J gene TRBJ1-6, with D possibly TRBD1 on 5 matching bases. The CDR3 is made up of 15 amino acids. The V gene lost 5 bases and the J gene lost 7 bases, with 15 bases spanning the gap. Germline CDR1 reads MNHNY; CDR2 reads SVGAGI (reference sequence). The CDR3 spells CASSPRRDSNSPLHF. The CDR3 DNA follows: TGTGCCAGCAGTCCCCGCCGGGACTCAAATTCACCCCTCCACTTT.

This clone has just one count. The chain combines TRBV5-6 with TRBJ1-6, with 7 bases matching TRBD1. The CDR3 length is 15 residues. The junction had 8 bases not matched to a gene; V was cut back by 3 bases and J by 8 bases. Germline V gene sequence: CDR1 SGHDT, CDR2 YYEEEE. The CDR3 spells CASSWAGTAYSPLHF. CDR3 sequence (DNA): TGTGCCAGCAGCTGGGCCGGGACAGCTTATTCACCCCTCCACTTT.

This clone was picked up one time. The chain is built from TRBV7-2 and TRBJ2-3; TRBD1 aligns across 8 bases. This CDR3 has 14 residues. Germline V gene lookup returns CDR1 SGHTA and CDR2 FQGNSA. The V gene end was trimmed by 5 bases and the J gene end by 4 bases; junction bases not matched to a gene: 5. The CDR3 sequence is CASSAGQGPDTQYF. The CDR3 region has the DNA TGTGCCAGCAGCGCTGGACAGGGACCAGATACGCAGTATTTT.

V is TRBV2 and J is TRBJ1-2; perhaps TRBD1 as D (6 bases). This CDR3 is built from 14 residues. Germline CDR1 is SNHLY and CDR2 is FYNNEI. V lost 6 bases, J lost 8 bases, and 19 bases lay in between. The CDR3 DNA sequence: TGTGCCAGCAGGGTACTAACCACAGGGACCGGCTACACCTTC. Protein product: CASRVLTTGTGYTF.

The chain combines TRBV3-1 (or the pseudogene TRBV3-2) with TRBJ2-2; D gene uncertain. CDR3 length equals 14 residues. CDR1 is LGHDT, CDR2 YNNKEL, per germline (reference sequence). V shed 3 bases and J shed 4 bases, with 9 bases lying between them. Here the CDR3 reads CASSQQSSTGELFF. The CDR3 DNA follows: TGTGCCAGCAGCCAGCAATCCAGCACCGGGGAGCTGTTTTTT.

A note on this clone: This specimen includes other DNA sequences encoding the same CDR3. The genes are TRBV5-1 and TRBJ1-2; 9 nucleotides match TRBD1. The CDR3 runs 14 residues. V shed 4 bases and J 2 bases; nucleotides not matched to a gene: 3. Per the germline V gene, CDR1 is SGHRS and CDR2 is YFSETQ. Here the CDR3 DNA reads TGCGCCAGCAGCCCAGGACAGGGGAACTATGGCTACACCTTC. This gives the protein CASSPGQGNYGYTF.

As for this clone: Compared with germline, one end of the junction differs, possibly owing to a read error. J is TRBJ2-3 and V is TRBV12-3 or TRBV12-4; the D gene is possibly TRBD2 (5 bases). The CDR3 has 13 residues. The CDR3 DNA follows: TGTGCCAGCAGTCTCGTGAGAGGGTCAGGAGAGGCTTTT. Translation: CASSLVRGSGEAF.

This clone turned up a few times. The chain joins TRBV5-1 to TRBJ1-2; D is uncertain. Germline loops: CDR1 SGHRS, CDR2 YFSETQ. The V end lost 5 bases, the J end lost 6 bases, and 20 bases lay between the germline ends. The length of the CDR3 is 15 residues. The CDR3 protein is CASSFNVGVPHGYTF. The CDR3 nucleotides read TGCGCCAGCAGTTTCAATGTCGGGGTGCCCCATGGCTACACCTTC.

The V gene is TRBV5-1, the J gene TRBJ1-1; D uncertain. Germline V gene data show CDR1 as SGHRS and CDR2 as YFSETQ. Trimming took off 5 bases at V and 1 base at J, with 9 bases between the two ends. The CDR3 runs to 13 residues. CDR3 nucleotide sequence: TGCGCCAGCAGGGCCCAACCGAACACTGAAGCTTTCTTT. The encoded protein is CASRAQPNTEAFF.

V and J are TRBV2 and TRBJ1-1; D is unclear. The V gene's germline CDR1 is SNHLY and CDR2 FYNNEI. The CDR3 contains 16 residues. Trimming pared 1 base from V and 1 base from J, leaving 13 bases between. CDR3 sequence reads: CASSEGLGGGNTEAFF. The DNA for the CDR3 is TGTGCCAGCAGTGAAGGGTTAGGCGGAGGGAACACTGAAGCTTTCTTT.

This chain uses TRBV27 with TRBJ2-1; D is uncertain. The CDR3 sequence is 11 residues long. Germline loops: CDR1 MNHEY, CDR2 SMNVEV (reference sequence). Trimming pared 2 bases from V and 10 bases from J, leaving 6 bases between. The chain's CDR3 is CASSLGPEQFF. For the CDR3, the DNA is TGTGCCAGCAGTTTAGGGCCGGAGCAGTTCTTC.

This sequence joins TRBV30 and TRBJ1-2; D gene ambiguous. The CDR3 has 11 residues. V was clipped by 3 bases and J by 6 bases, with 8 bases between them. Germline CDR1 and CDR2: GTSNPN and SVGIG (reference sequence). CDR3 sequence (DNA): TGTGCCTGGAGCGAGGCGGATGGCTACACCTTC. Protein: CAWSEADGYTF. The variable domain in full, completed from reference TRBV30 and TRBJ1-2, reads SQTIHQWPATLVQPVGSPLSLECTVEGTSNPNLYWYRQAAGRGLQLLFYSVGIGQISSEVPQNLSASRPQDRQFILSSKKLLLSDSGFYLCAWSEADGYTFGSGTRLTVV.

This sequence joins TRBV12-2 and TRBJ1-2. TRBV12-2 is noted as a pseudogene. The CDR3 is made up of 16 amino acids. DNA of the CDR3: TGTGCAAGTCGCTTAGGGGGGGTCAGCACTAACTATGGCTACACCTTC. Its translation: CASRLGGVSTNYGYTF.

This chain joins TRBV9 and TRBJ1-4; the D gene is possibly TRBD1 (5 bases). In germline, CDR1 is SGDLS, CDR2 YYNGEE. V lost 4 bases and J 3 bases, leaving 13 bases between the germline ends. This CDR3 has 15 amino acids. CDR3 coding DNA: TGTGCCAGCAGCACGCAGGGAAAGCCTAATGAAAAACTGTTTTTT. Protein product: CASSTQGKPNEKLFF. Drawing the rest from reference TRBV9 and TRBJ1-4, the complete variable domain is DSGVTQTPKHLITATGQRVTLRCSPRSGDLSVYWYQQSLDQGLQFLIQYYNGEERAKGNILERFSAQQFPDLHSELNLSSLELGDSALYFCASSTQGKPNEKLFFGSGTQLSVL.

On this clone: The sample holds other DNA sequences that translate to the same CDR3. The chain is built from TRBV30 and TRBJ1-5, with D unclear. Germline loops: CDR1 GTSNPN, CDR2 SVGIG (reference sequence). V lost 0 bases and J lost 2, with 5 bases in between. The CDR3 runs 13 residues. In DNA, the CDR3 is TGTGCCTGGAGTGTACGGGGCAATCAGCCCCAGCATTTT. It encodes CAWSVRGNQPQHF.

The genes are TRBV2 and TRBJ1-2; tentative D call: TRBD1 (6 bases). The CDR3 spans 12 residues. The germline V gene encodes CDR1 SNHLY and CDR2 FYNNEI. Trimming cost V 5 bases and J 12 bases, with 16 bases left between them. The CDR3 region is CASSSGGQVNTF. The CDR3 nucleotides are TGTGCCAGCAGTTCGGGGGGCCAAGTTAACACCTTC.